This T cell receptor beta chain was identified in a study of cytomegalovirus exposure and HLA in healthy donors. Assay: immunoSEQ multiplex PCR; the TCRdb copy retains only in-frame clones and omits some. In the table there are under 200,000 clones, 84% of which are singletons. V lost 4 bases to trimming and J lost 3 bases, with 14 bases between them. This CDR3 is built from 15 residues. Germline CDR1 is SEHNR and CDR2 is FQNEAQ (reference sequence). The chain is built from TRBV7-9 and TRBJ2-3, with a tentative D call TRBD2 (5 bases). This clonotype was obtained from a man between 18 and 29 years old in good health and CMV-seropositive. The sequencing input was PBMCs. CDR3 amino acids: CASSSGLFKTDTQYF. Written as DNA, the CDR3 is TGTGCCAGCAGCTCTGGACTTTTTAAAACAGATACGCAGTATTTT.